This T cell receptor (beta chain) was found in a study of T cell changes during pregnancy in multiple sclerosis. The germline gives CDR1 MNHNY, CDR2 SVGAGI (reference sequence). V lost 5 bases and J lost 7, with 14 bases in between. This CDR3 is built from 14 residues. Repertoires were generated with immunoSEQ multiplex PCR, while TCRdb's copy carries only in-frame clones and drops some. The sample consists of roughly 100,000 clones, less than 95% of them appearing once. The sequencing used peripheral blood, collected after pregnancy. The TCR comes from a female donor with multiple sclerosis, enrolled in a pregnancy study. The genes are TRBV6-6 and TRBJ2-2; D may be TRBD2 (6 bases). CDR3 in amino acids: CASSTFQGGGELFF. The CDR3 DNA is TGTGCCAGCAGTACCTTTCAGGGAGGCGGGGAGCTGTTTTTT.